Described below is a single T cell receptor beta chain sequence and its context. Its specificity is unknown. Treatment denoted: roughly 10-day PBMC culture with coronavirus spike peptide pools or control peptides (ViraFEST assay). ViraFEST enlarged antigen-specific T cell populations with peptide pools and afterwards sequenced TCRs. This sample stems from a study of vaccination and CD4 T cells after COVID-19. In the study overall: Two of the convalescents were Hispanic, and convalescents were six males and four females.

The study sequenced cultured CD4+ T cell DNA using the Oncomine TCR Beta short-read assay. In TCRdb, the PCR reads were re-called with MiXCR into one record per CDR3 protein. The repertoire holds about 21,000 distinct CDR3 sequences, with approximately 50% as singletons. Germline V gene lookup returns CDR1 ENHRY and CDR2 SYGVKD. Trimming left V 2 bases short and J 1 base short, with 3 bases between. CDR3 length: 13 amino acids. This receptor was identified in a human donor who had recovered from COVID-19. The V gene is TRBV10-3, the J gene TRBJ1-5, with unresolved D. Specimen: CD4+ T cells from blood, cultured in vitro. The DNA of the CDR3 is TGTGCCATCAGTGAGGGCAGCAATCAGCCCCAGCATTTT. Translating it yields CAISEGSNQPQHF.